The next 9 T cell receptor beta chains were all read from a single sample in a study of blood T cell repertoires in COVID-19. Assay: immunoSEQ multiplex PCR; the TCRdb copy retains only in-frame clones and omits some. Here the sample spans hundreds of thousands of clones, about 85% being singletons. Sequencing was done on a sample of peripheral blood. The receptors here all came from a young woman with acute or convalescent COVID-19.

The chain recombines TRBV5-6 with TRBJ2-1; D unclear. There are 14 residues in the CDR3. V dropped 2 bases and J dropped 4 bases, with 10 bases sitting between them. From germline, CDR1 is SGHDT and CDR2 YYEEEE. The CDR3 DNA reads as TGTGCCAGCAGCTTAGAACTTCCTTACAATGAGCAGTTCTTC. Its translation: CASSLELPYNEQFF.

The J gene is TRBJ2-1, the V gene TRBV18; D might be TRBD2 (7 bases). This CDR3 comprises 15 residues. Looked up from germline, CDR1 is KGHSH and CDR2 is LQKENI. The ends were cut back, 5 bases at V and 8 bases at J, with 19 bases in the middle. The CDR3 DNA reads as TGTGCCAGCTCAGGGGGCGGGGGACCCTTAGATGAGCAGTTCTTC. Amino acids: CASSGGGGPLDEQFF.

The rearrangement links TRBV5-5 to TRBJ2-7; 7 bases are a match to TRBD1. Germline lookup yields CDR1 SGHKS and CDR2 YYEKEE (reference sequence). The CDR3 has 13 residues. J gave up 3 bases and V 4 bases, and 4 bases lay outside the gene matches. The CDR3 spells CASSKGQDYEQYF. The DNA of the CDR3 is TGTGCCAGCAGCAAAGGACAGGACTACGAGCAGTACTTC.

The V gene is TRBV5-1, the J gene TRBJ2-6; 7 nucleotides align to TRBD1. The J segment lost 0 bases and the V segment lost 1 base, leaving 4 bases of the junction unmatched. The CDR3 spans 17 residues. Germline CDR1 is SGHRS and CDR2 is YFSETQ. CDR3 loop: CASSLMGQSSGANVLTF. The CDR3 DNA is TGCGCCAGCAGCTTGATGGGACAGAGCTCTGGGGCCAACGTCCTGACTTTC.

This chain joins TRBV5-6 and TRBJ2-3, with 9 positions matching TRBD1. Per the germline V gene, CDR1 is SGHDT and CDR2 is YYEEEE. Trimming took 7 bases from V and 3 from J; bases not matched to a gene: 12. The CDR3 is 16 amino acids. CDR3 residues: CASPAPGTGWTDTQYF. CDR3 DNA: TGTGCCAGCCCAGCCCCAGGGACAGGGTGGACAGATACGCAGTATTTT. Based on the CDR3 plus reference TRBV5-6 and TRBJ2-3, the full variable domain is DAGVTQSPTHLIKTRGQQVTLRCSPKSGHDTVSWYQQALGQGPQFIFQYYEEEERQRGNFPDRFSGHQFPNYSSELNVNALLLGDSALYLCASPAPGTGWTDTQYFGPGTRLTVL.

With respect to this clone: Other DNA sequences in the same sample also yield this CDR3. V and J are TRBV30 and TRBJ2-3; D is possibly TRBD1 (6 bases). Germline V gene data show CDR1 as GTSNPN and CDR2 as SVGIG (reference sequence). Trimming took off 0 bases at V and 5 bases at J, with 9 bases between the two ends. CDR3 size: 13 residues. The CDR3: CAWSVGRGDTQYF. CDR3 DNA: TGTGCCTGGAGTGTAGGCAGGGGAGATACGCAGTATTTT.

This clone was counted once. This chain uses TRBV3-1 (or the pseudogene TRBV3-2) with TRBJ1-1; 8 nucleotides agree with TRBD1. V dropped 3 bases and J dropped 4; count of bases not matched to a gene: 7. The germline CDR1 and CDR2 sequences are LGHDT and YNNKEL (reference sequence). The length of the CDR3 is 15 residues. CDR3 amino acids: CASSHFDRGSTEAFF. CDR3 nucleotide sequence: TGTGCCAGCAGCCATTTCGACAGGGGAAGCACTGAAGCTTTCTTT.

This sequence joins TRBV19 and TRBJ2-3; 10 positions agree with TRBD1. V lost 5 bases to trimming and J lost 0 bases; unmatched junction nucleotides: 5. Germline V gene lookup returns CDR1 LNHDA and CDR2 SQIVND (reference sequence). This CDR3 spans 16 amino acids. The CDR3, as DNA: TGTGCCAGTAGTTTGGGGGACAGGGGCAGCACAGATACGCAGTATTTT. Residues: CASSLGDRGSTDTQYF. Drawing the rest from reference TRBV19 and TRBJ2-3, the complete variable domain is DGGITQSPKYLFRKEGQNVTLSCEQNLNHDAMYWYRQDPGQGLRLIYYSQIVNDFQKGDIAEGYSVSREKKESFPLTVTSAQKNPTAFYLCASSLGDRGSTDTQYFGPGTRLTVL.

This clone turned up a few times. This chain links TRBV5-6 with TRBJ1-2; 12 positions agree with TRBD1. Germline V gives CDR1 SGHDT, CDR2 YYEEEE. After removal of 4 bases from V and 3 bases from J, the junction contained 4 bases not matched to a gene. This CDR3 region has 15 residues. CDR3 nucleotide sequence: TGTGCCAGCAGCAGGGACAGGGGGCTCGACTATGGCTACACCTTC. This translates into CASSRDRGLDYGYTF.